This T cell receptor (beta chain) was identified in a study of identifying expanded T cells in peripheral blood. Overall study results and limits: Over two and four weeks, about 16.4 and 19 clones changed, versus around 1.3 between replicates. Across healthy donors, higher total template counts meant significantly greater approximately two-week count variance.

Assay: immunoSEQ multiplex PCR; the TCRdb copy retains only in-frame clones and omits some. This table holds tens of thousands of clones, 84% found once. In regard to this clone: Antigen: not known.

V gave up 0 bases and J gave up 2 bases, with 10 bases separating them. This CDR3 region has 16 residues. The V gene's germline CDR1 is MNHEY and CDR2 SVGAGI. During the collection period, no donor immune events like infections were recorded. What was sequenced was blood. J is TRBJ1-4 and V is TRBV6-5; D unclear. The receptor comes from a person aged 18 to 75 in good health. The DNA of the CDR3 is TGTGCCAGCAGTTACTCGAACGGGTTGACTAATGAAAAACTGTTTTTT. It is translated as CASSYSNGLTNEKLFF.